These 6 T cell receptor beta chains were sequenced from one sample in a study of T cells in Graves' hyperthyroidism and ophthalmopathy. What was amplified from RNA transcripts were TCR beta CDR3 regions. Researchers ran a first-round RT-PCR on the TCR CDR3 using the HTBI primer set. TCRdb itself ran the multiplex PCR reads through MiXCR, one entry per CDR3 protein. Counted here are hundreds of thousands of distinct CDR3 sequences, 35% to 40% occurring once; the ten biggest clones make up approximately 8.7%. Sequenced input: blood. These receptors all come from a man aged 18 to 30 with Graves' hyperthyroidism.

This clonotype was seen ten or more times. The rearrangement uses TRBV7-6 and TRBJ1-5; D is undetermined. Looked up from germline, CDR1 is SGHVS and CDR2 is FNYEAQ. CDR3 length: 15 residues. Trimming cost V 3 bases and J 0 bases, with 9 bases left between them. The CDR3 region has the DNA TGTGCCAGCAGCTTGGGGAGTAATAGCAATCAGCCCCAGCATTTT. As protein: CASSLGSNSNQPQHF.

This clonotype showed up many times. The CDR3 sequence: CSASGSPGDAGYGYTF. The CDR3 region has the DNA TGCAGTGCTAGTGGCTCTCCAGGGGACGCGGGCTATGGCTACACCTTC. The genes are TRBV20-1 and TRBJ1-2; perhaps TRBD1 as D (6 bases). Germline CDR1 is DFQATT and CDR2 is SNEGSKA (reference sequence). Trimming pared 3 bases from V and 4 bases from J, leaving 21 bases between. This CDR3 spans 16 amino acids.

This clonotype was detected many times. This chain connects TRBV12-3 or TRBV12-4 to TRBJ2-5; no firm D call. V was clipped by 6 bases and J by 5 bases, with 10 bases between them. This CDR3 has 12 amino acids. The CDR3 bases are TGTGCCAGCAGCGGTCATGAGGAGACCCAGTACTTC. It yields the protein CASSGHEETQYF.

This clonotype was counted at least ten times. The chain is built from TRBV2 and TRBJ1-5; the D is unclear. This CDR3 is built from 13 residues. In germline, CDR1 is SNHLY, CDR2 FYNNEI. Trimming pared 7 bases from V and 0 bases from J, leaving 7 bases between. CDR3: CASIGGSNQPQHF. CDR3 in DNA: TGTGCCAGCATTGGCGGTAGCAATCAGCCCCAGCATTTT.

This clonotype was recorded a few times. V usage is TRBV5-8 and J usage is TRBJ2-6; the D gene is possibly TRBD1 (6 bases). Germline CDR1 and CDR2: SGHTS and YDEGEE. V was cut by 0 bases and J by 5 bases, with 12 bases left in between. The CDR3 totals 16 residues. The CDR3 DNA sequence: TGTGCCAGCAGCTTGGATCAGGGGAGTAGGGCCAACGTCCTGACTTTC. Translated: CASSLDQGSRANVLTF.

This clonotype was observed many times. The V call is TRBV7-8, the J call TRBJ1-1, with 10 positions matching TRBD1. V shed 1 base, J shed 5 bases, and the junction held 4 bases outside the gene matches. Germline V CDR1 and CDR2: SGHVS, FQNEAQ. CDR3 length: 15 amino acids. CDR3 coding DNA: TGTGCCAGCAGCTTAGAACTGGACAGGGGGACTGAAGCTTTCTTT. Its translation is CASSLELDRGTEAFF.